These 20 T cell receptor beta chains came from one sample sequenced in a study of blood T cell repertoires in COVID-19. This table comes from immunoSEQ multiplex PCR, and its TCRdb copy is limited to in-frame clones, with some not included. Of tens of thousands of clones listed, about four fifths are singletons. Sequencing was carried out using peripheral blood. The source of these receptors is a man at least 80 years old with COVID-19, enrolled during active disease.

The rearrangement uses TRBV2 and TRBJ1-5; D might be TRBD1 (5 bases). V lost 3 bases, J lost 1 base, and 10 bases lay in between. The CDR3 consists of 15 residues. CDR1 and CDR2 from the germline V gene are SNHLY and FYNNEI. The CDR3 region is CASSEFQGSNQPQHF. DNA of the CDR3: TGTGCCAGCAGTGAGTTCCAGGGAAGCAATCAGCCCCAGCATTTT.

The DNA for the CDR3 is TGTGCCACCAGTGACCAGACTAGCCACGAGCAGTACTTC. Translating gives CATSDQTSHEQYF. V gene TRBV24-1 combines with J gene TRBJ2-7; TRBD2 matches at 7 bases. The CDR3 totals 13 residues. The V and J ends lost 4 bases and 5 bases, in that order; junction bases with no gene match: 4. The V gene's germline CDR1 is KGHDR and CDR2 SFDVKD.

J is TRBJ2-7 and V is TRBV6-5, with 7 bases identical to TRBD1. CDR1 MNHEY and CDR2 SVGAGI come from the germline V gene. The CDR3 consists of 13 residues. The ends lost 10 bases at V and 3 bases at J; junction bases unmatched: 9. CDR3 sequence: CATNLDRNYEQYF. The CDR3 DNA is TGTGCCACCAATTTGGACAGGAACTACGAGCAGTACTTC.

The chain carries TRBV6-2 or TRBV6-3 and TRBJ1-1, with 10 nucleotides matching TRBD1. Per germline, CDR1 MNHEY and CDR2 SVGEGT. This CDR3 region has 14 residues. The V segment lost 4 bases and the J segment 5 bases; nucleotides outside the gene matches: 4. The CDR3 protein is CASSFDRGLTEAFF. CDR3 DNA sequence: TGTGCCAGCAGTTTCGACAGGGGGCTAACTGAAGCTTTCTTT.

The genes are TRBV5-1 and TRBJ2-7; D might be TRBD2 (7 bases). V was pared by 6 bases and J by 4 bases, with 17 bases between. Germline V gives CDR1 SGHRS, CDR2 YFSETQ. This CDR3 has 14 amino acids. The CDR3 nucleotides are TGCGCCAGCAAGATGGCGGGGGCCCCGTACGAGCAGTACTTC. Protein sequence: CASKMAGAPYEQYF.

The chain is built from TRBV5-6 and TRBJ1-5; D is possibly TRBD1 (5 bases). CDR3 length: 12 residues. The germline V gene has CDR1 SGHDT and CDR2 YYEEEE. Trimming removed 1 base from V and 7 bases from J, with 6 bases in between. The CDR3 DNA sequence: TGTGCCAGCAGCTTGTGGGGCCAGCCCCAGCATTTT. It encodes CASSLWGQPQHF.

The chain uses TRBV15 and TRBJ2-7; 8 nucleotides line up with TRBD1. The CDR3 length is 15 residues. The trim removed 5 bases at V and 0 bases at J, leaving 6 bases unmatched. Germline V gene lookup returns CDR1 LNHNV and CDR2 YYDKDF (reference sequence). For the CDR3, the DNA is TGTGCCACCAGCCTTCACAGGGGGACCTCCTACGAGCAGTACTTC. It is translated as CATSLHRGTSYEQYF.

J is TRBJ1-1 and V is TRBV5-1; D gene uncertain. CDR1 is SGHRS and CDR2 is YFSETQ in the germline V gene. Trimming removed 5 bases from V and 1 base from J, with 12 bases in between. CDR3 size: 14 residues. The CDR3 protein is CASSQTFANTEAFF. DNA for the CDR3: TGCGCCAGCAGTCAAACTTTTGCGAACACTGAAGCTTTCTTT.

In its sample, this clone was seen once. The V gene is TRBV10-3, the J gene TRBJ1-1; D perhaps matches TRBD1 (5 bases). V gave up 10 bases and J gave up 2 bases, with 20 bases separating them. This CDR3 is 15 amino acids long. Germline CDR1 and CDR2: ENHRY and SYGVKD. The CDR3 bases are TGTGCCACCCAGACCAAAACGACAGAAAACACTGAAGCTTTCTTT. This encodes CATQTKTTENTEAFF.

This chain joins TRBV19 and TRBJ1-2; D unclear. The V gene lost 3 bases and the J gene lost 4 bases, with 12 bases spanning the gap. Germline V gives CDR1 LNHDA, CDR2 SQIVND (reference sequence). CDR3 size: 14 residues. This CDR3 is CASSITGSAYGYTF. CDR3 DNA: TGTGCCAGTAGTATCACGGGGTCGGCCTATGGCTACACCTTC. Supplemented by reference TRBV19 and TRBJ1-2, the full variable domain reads DGGITQSPKYLFRKEGQNVTLSCEQNLNHDAMYWYRQDPGQGLRLIYYSQIVNDFQKGDIAEGYSVSREKKESFPLTVTSAQKNPTAFYLCASSITGSAYGYTFGSGTRLTVV.

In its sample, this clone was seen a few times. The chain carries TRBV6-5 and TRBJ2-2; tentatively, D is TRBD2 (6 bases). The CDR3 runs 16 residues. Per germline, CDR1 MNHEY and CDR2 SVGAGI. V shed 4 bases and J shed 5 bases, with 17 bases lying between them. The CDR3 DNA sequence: TGTGCCAGCAGTTCCCCAGCGGCGGGGAAAACCGGGGAGCTGTTTTTT. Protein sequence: CASSSPAAGKTGELFF.

The CDR3 bases are TGTGCCAGCAGCCCCAAGGCCCATACAGGGCTCGCAACTAATGAAAAACTGTTTTTT. Translating it yields CASSPKAHTGLATNEKLFF. The chain combines TRBV7-3 with TRBJ1-4; D possibly corresponds to TRBD1 (6 bases). The CDR3 is 19 residues long. Germline CDR1 reads SGHTA; CDR2 reads FQGTGA. The V and J ends lost 5 bases and 0 bases respectively, with 22 bases between them.

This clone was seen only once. The CDR3 nucleotides are TGTGCCAGCAGCCCCCCGGGACTTACCTACGAGCAGTACTTC. As protein: CASSPPGLTYEQYF. V and J are TRBV3-1 (or the pseudogene TRBV3-2) and TRBJ2-7; D perhaps matches TRBD2 (6 bases). Per the germline V gene, CDR1 is LGHDT and CDR2 is YNNKEL (reference sequence). Trimming pared 4 bases from V and 2 bases from J, leaving 12 bases between. The length of the CDR3 is 14 residues.

CDR3 in DNA: TGCGCCAGCAGCCCCCGGACAAATACCTACGAGCAGTACTTC. Its protein product is CASSPRTNTYEQYF. The chain carries TRBV5-1 and TRBJ2-7; D might be TRBD1 (5 bases). The germline gives CDR1 SGHRS, CDR2 YFSETQ. CDR3 size: 14 residues. Trimming removed 4 bases at V and 2 bases at J, with 13 bases between.

In DNA, the CDR3 is TGTGCCGCCGGAGGGACAGGGAGGAATGAGCAGTTCTTC. Protein: CAAGGTGRNEQFF. The V call is TRBV12-3 or TRBV12-4, the J call TRBJ2-1, with 9 bases matching TRBD1. The V gene end was trimmed by 11 bases and the J gene end by 7 bases; junction bases not matched to a gene: 9. The CDR3 contains 13 residues.

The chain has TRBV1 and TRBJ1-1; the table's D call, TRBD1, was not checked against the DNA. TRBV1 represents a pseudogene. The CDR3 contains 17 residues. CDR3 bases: TGCACCAGCAGCCAAGCCGGACAGGGGGCCGAGAACACTGAAGCTTTCTTT. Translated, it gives CTSSQAGQGAENTEAFF.

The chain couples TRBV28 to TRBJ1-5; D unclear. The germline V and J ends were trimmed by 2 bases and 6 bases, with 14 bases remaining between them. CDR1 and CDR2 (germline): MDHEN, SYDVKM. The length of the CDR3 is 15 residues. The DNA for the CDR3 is TGTGCCAGCAGTTTAACCCCTCTAGGAAGTCAGCCCCAGCATTTT. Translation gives CASSLTPLGSQPQHF.

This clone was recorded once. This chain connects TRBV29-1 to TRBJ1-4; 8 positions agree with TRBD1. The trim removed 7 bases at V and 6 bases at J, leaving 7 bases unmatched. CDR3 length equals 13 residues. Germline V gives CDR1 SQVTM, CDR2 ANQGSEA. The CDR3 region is CSGIQGGDEKLFF. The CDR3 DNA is TGCAGCGGCATACAGGGGGGGGATGAAAAACTGTTTTTT.

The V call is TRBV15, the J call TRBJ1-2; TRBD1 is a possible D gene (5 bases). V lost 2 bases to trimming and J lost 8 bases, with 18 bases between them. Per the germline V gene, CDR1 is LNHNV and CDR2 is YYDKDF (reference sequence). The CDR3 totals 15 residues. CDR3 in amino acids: CATSRRTGTIGGYTF. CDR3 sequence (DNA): TGTGCCACCAGCAGAAGAACAGGTACGATCGGCGGCTACACCTTC.

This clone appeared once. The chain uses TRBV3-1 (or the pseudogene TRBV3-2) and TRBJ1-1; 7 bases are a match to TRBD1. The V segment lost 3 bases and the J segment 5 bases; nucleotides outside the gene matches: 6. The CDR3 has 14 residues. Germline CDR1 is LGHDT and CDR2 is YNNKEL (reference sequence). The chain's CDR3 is CASSQNRGGTEAFF. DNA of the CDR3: TGTGCCAGCAGCCAGAACAGGGGTGGGACTGAAGCTTTCTTT.